This T cell receptor (beta chain) was observed in a study of OX40 agonist ivuxolimab in advanced cancers. Whole-study context: Patients in dose escalation had liver, melanoma, kidney or head and neck cancers.

Sequencing used immunoSEQ multiplex PCR; TCRdb keeps in-frame clones, though not all of them. The sample holds 37,000 or so clones, roughly 87% seen once. Study outcomes and limitations: The study found among the lowest clonal expansion in partial responders at 0.1-3.0 mg/kg.

Comment on this clone: No antigen is known for it.

The germline V gene has CDR1 SGHRS and CDR2 YFSETQ. V was pared by 4 bases and J by 0 bases, with 11 bases between. This CDR3 spans 15 amino acids. This chain uses TRBV5-1 with TRBJ1-5; the D gene is possibly TRBD1 (5 bases). This clonotype was sampled from an adult with an advanced solid tumor such as melanoma, head and neck, liver or kidney cancer. Material: CD4+ or CD8+ T cells sorted from blood, obtained in a trial of the OX40 agonist ivuxolimab. The CDR3 spells CASSPGQYSNQPQHF. CDR3 bases: TGCGCCAGCAGCCCAGGACAATATAGCAATCAGCCCCAGCATTTT.